Shown below are 2 T cell receptor beta chains from a single sample sequenced in a study of type 1 regulatory T cells. These receptors are not linked to any known antigen. TCRdb called the reads again in MiXCR, with one record for every CDR3 protein. The table lists about 62,000 distinct CDR3 sequences, roughly 60% of them singletons. Source material: cultured non-Tr1 T cells, either the whole culture or a sorted T cell fraction (not recorded which). These receptors came from a human donor in good health.

This clonotype was counted only a few times. The CDR3 is CASSSPGQGAAKNIQYF. DNA of the CDR3: TGTGCCAGCAGTTCCCCAGGACAGGGGGCGGCCAAAAACATTCAGTACTTC. J is TRBJ2-4 and V is TRBV27; 11 bases align to TRBD1. The CDR3 consists of 17 residues. Germline V CDR1 and CDR2: MNHEY, SMNVEV (reference sequence). V was clipped by 4 bases and J by 1 base; unmatched bases: 6.

This clonotype was counted between two and nine times. The chain joins TRBV7-3 to TRBJ2-3; D may be TRBD2 (5 bases). Trimming left V 2 bases short and J 2 bases short, with 11 bases between. CDR1 and CDR2 (germline): SGHTA, FQGTGA. This CDR3 comprises 15 residues. CDR3 amino acids: CASSLSRASTDTQYF. The CDR3 coding sequence is TGTGCCAGCAGCTTATCGCGGGCCTCCACAGATACGCAGTATTTT. Looking up the rest from reference TRBV7-3 and TRBJ2-3 gives the full variable domain: GAGVSQTPSNKVTEKGKYVELRCDPISGHTALYWYRQSLGQGPEFLIYFQGTGAADDSGLPNDRFFAVRPEGSVSTLKIQRTERGDSAVYLCASSLSRASTDTQYFGPGTRLTVL.